One T cell receptor (beta chain) is described in this entry. Its antigen remains unidentified. The data are from a study of Ad26.COV2.S vaccination and SARS-CoV-2 variants. Study as a whole: The vaccine Ad26.COV2.S was put into the muscle once, or twice with 56 days between.

The table came from immunoSEQ multiplex PCR; TCRdb's copy has only in-frame clones and leaves some out. Found here are 300,000 to 400,000 clones, around 90% of them singletons; the top ten hold around 3.6%. Indicated treatment: around 19 received Ad26.COV2.S at low or high dose, single or two shots; about 5 received placebo; per-sample allocation not given. Specimen acquisition occurred on day 63 following the initial vaccine or placebo injection. Vaccination employed an Ad26 vector expressing the Wuhan-strain SARS-CoV-2 spike. Study-wide findings and caveats: Total T cell responses may have been underestimated by the TCR breadth and depth analyses.

The sequencing used peripheral blood, collected in a trial of Ad26.COV2.S vaccine versus placebo. This TCR was sampled from a person aged 18-65 years who received the Ad26.COV2.S COVID-19 vaccine or a placebo.

The CDR3 loop is CASSPARRSYNEQFF. The CDR3 bases are TGCGCCAGCAGCCCCGCCAGGCGGTCCTACAATGAGCAGTTCTTC. The V gene is TRBV4-1, the J gene TRBJ2-1; D remains ambiguous. V dropped 4 bases and J dropped 1 base, with 11 bases sitting between them. Germline CDR1 is MGHRA and CDR2 is YSYEKL. The CDR3 is 15 residues long.